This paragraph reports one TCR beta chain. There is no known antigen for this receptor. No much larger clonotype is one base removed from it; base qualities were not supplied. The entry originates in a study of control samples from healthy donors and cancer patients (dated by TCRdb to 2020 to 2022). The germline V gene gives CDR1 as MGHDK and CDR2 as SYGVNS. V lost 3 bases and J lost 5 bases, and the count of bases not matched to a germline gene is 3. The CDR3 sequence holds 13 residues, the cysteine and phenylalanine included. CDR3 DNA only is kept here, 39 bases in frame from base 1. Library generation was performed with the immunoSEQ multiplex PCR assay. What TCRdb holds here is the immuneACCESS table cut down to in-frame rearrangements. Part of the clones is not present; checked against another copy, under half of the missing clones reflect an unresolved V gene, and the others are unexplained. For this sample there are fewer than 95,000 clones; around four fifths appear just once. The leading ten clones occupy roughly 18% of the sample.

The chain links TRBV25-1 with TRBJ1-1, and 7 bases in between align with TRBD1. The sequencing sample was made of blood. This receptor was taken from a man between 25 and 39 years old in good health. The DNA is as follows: TGTGCCAGCAGTGATGCAGGGGGGACTGAAGCTTTCTTT. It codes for CASSDAGGTEAFF.